This T cell receptor beta chain was sequenced in a study of identical twins listed by TCRdb under 2016. In the study overall: TCR alpha and beta repertoires from monozygotic twins, unrelated adults of various ages and cord blood were deep-sequenced to test whether fetal clonotypes persist. To rule out contamination, replicate twin experiments were performed at different times with different library preparation protocols.

Every donor in the study was a healthy Caucasian. Here is what the overall study found, with its caveats: Compared with coincidental sharing between unrelated individuals, out-of-frame TCR alpha sequences shared between twins showed an excess of sequences with low generation probability. Fewer insertions were carried by abundant cord blood beta clonotypes, a similar but weaker trend appeared in young adult naive repertoires, and no such trend appeared in memory repertoires. Recombination models systematically underestimated out-of-frame TCR alpha sharing in monozygotic twins but agreed with sharing between unrelated individuals. Zero-insertion analyses could be partly confounded by invariant T cells such as MAIT and iNKT, although diverse VJ usage argued against such confounding for most clonotypes. Conclusions relied on cross-sectional statistical analysis, since the same donors could not be followed over many years. A weaker excess of twin sharing was found in beta out-of-frame sequences because the signal-to-noise ratio was lowered by fewer shared sequences.

This clonotype was counted only a few times. Its antigen remains unidentified. No clone much larger than this one lies a single base away; base qualities are absent. Ends trimmed: V by 6 bases, J by 4 bases; bases unmatched to a gene: 5. Its CDR3 holds 16 amino acids, cysteine through phenylalanine. CDR3 DNA only is kept here, 48 bases in frame from base 1. The receptor library was made with 5' RACE. TCRdb records Illumina HiSeq 2000 as the sequencer. Template switching introduced a universal primer binding site; the final cDNA contained a unique molecular identifier, enabling accurate counting of TCR cDNA molecules. Specific primers in the conserved constant-segment region were used to synthesize first-strand cDNA for TCR alpha and beta chains. To control for contamination, each cDNA library was double barcoded with a SMART-Mk sample barcode plus Illumina barcodes. TruSeq adapter sequences, together with Illumina sample barcodes, were added in two successive PCR steps. The Illumina HiSeq platform was used with custom primers to sequence TCR alpha and beta cDNA libraries. The original pipeline was this. MiGEC processed the raw reads to extract unique molecular identifiers, while MiXCR was used to determine the CDR3 positions. For each individual, recombination models were inferred using an EM algorithm with the repgenHMM and IGoR tools. Shared clonotypes were analyzed with the tcR package in R, and sharing was normalized by the product of cloneset sizes. To study raw recombination without the effects of thymic and clonal selection, out-of-frame nonproductive sequences were analyzed. Using fastp trimming at Q25 and MiXCR clonotype assembly, TCRdb reanalyzed the public sequencing data and kept in-frame beta chains. A single entry per CDR3 protein holds the most common genes and DNA from its merged rows. V and J calls and clone size were set by TCRdb, not the authors. Within this sample are 1.5 million to 2 million distinct CDR3 sequences, with more than 30% of them counted one time only. The ten largest account for about 0.25% of the sample.

The rearranged chain carries TRBV12-3 or TRBV12-4 and TRBJ2-1, and 14 bases in between align with TRBD2. The sequence came from a newborn girl in good health. Sequencing was done on a sample of cord blood. The CDR3 has the sequence CASRKGLAGEYNEQFF. Read as DNA, the sequence is TGTGCCAGCAGAAAGGGACTAGCGGGAGAGTACAATGAGCAGTTCTTC.